Presented here are 27 T cell receptor beta chains from one specimen sequenced in a study of blood T cell repertoires in COVID-19. The method was immunoSEQ multiplex PCR; TCRdb's version includes in-frame clones alone and lacks a portion of them. The data show about 100,000 clones, with around four fifths seen just once and 3.5% to 5.5% held by the top ten. The source material was peripheral blood. These receptors were taken from a human donor in a cohort sampled during active COVID-19.

The chain combines TRBV7-8 with TRBJ2-1; a weak D match, TRBD2 (6 bases). The length of the CDR3 is 15 residues. Germline V gene data show CDR1 as SGHVS and CDR2 as FQNEAQ. The V gene lost 5 bases and the J gene lost 6 bases, with 17 bases spanning the gap. The DNA for the CDR3 is TGTGCCAGCAGCGTAGTGGGGGGTCGTGCCAATGAGCAGTTCTTC. The encoded protein is CASSVVGGRANEQFF.

The rearrangement uses TRBV6-4 and TRBJ1-3, with 7 bases lining up with TRBD1. Germline CDR1 is MRHNA and CDR2 is SNTAGT. The CDR3 contains 15 residues. The V segment lost 6 bases and the J segment 3 bases; nucleotides outside the gene matches: 8. The CDR3 DNA sequence: TGTGCCAGCAGACCTACAGGGGTAAGTGGAAACACCATATATTTT. This codes for CASRPTGVSGNTIYF.

V usage is TRBV18 and J usage is TRBJ1-4, with 7 bases lining up with TRBD1. Per germline, CDR1 KGHSH and CDR2 LQKENI. The CDR3 is 15 residues long. The J segment lost 2 bases and the V segment lost 2 bases, leaving 2 bases of the junction unmatched. This CDR3 is CASSPTGVTNEKLFF. For the CDR3, the DNA is TGTGCCAGCTCACCAACAGGGGTTACTAATGAAAAACTGTTTTTT.

The CDR3 loop reads CASSTRIGSLNYGYTF. In nucleotides, the CDR3 is TGTGCCAGCAGCACCCGTATCGGTTCACTCAACTATGGCTACACCTTC. The chain uses TRBV7-2 and TRBJ1-2; no clear D gene. This CDR3 region has 16 residues. The V gene's germline CDR1 is SGHTA and CDR2 FQGNSA. V lost 5 bases to trimming and J lost 2 bases, with 18 bases between them.

The chain uses TRBV7-6 and TRBJ2-2; 9 bases agree with TRBD1. The trim removed 5 bases at V and 7 bases at J, leaving 8 bases unmatched. There are 15 residues in the CDR3. The V gene's germline CDR1 is SGHVS and CDR2 FNYEAQ. This CDR3 is CASSPGQGPGGELFF. CDR3 DNA: TGTGCCAGCAGCCCAGGACAGGGGCCTGGCGGGGAGCTGTTTTTT.

This rearrangement joins TRBV18 to TRBJ2-2; 8 nucleotides match TRBD1. The CDR3 is made up of 16 amino acids. Germline V lookup: CDR1 KGHSH, CDR2 LQKENI. J lost 5 bases, V lost 2 bases, and 7 bases had no gene match. DNA of the CDR3: TGTGCCAGCTCACCAAGCAGGGGGCATGTTACCGGGGAGCTGTTTTTT. It specifies CASSPSRGHVTGELFF.

The J gene is TRBJ1-5, the V gene TRBV4-2, with a possible D match to TRBD1 (5 bases). Germline CDR1 and CDR2: LGHNA and YNFKEQ. This CDR3 is 15 amino acids long. Trimming took 1 base from V and 7 from J, leaving 14 bases between them. DNA for the CDR3: TGTGCCAGCAGCCAAGTCCCGGGACTTGGGCAGCCCCAGCATTTT. It translates to CASSQVPGLGQPQHF.

The chain uses TRBV5-8 and TRBJ2-2, with a weak D call TRBD1 (6 bases). Between the trimmed V and J ends, which lost 1 base and 1 base, there was a span of 11 bases. The CDR3 is made up of 16 amino acids. CDR1 and CDR2 from the germline V gene are SGHTS and YDEGEE. CDR3 in amino acids: CASSLPGTLNTGELFF. Here the CDR3 DNA reads TGTGCCAGCAGCTTGCCCGGGACACTGAACACCGGGGAGCTGTTTTTT. Full variable domain (outside the CDR3, taken from reference TRBV5-8 and TRBJ2-2): EAGVTQSPTHLIKTRGQQATLRCSPISGHTSVYWYQQALGLGLQFLLWYDEGEERNRGNFPPRFSGRQFPNYSSELNVNALELEDSALYLCASSLPGTLNTGELFFGEGSRLTVL.

This clone was counted a few times. This chain joins TRBV19 and TRBJ2-7; TRBD2 is a possible D gene (6 bases). CDR1 is LNHDA, CDR2 SQIVND, per germline (reference sequence). There are 15 residues in the CDR3. The V end was cut by 4 bases, the J end by 0 bases, with 13 bases between. For the CDR3, the DNA is TGTGCCAGTAGTACCGCCTGGCGGGGCTCCTACGAGCAGTACTTC. It encodes CASSTAWRGSYEQYF.

This chain connects TRBV18 to TRBJ2-1, with D possibly matching TRBD2 (6 bases). Germline CDR1 and CDR2: KGHSH and LQKENI. V lost 1 base and J lost 9, with 16 bases in between. This CDR3 is built from 15 residues. The CDR3 DNA reads TGTGCCAGCTCACCACGGCGGGGCACCGATCCTGAGCAGTTCTTC. This gives the protein CASSPRRGTDPEQFF. The whole variable domain, remainder taken from reference TRBV18 and TRBJ2-1, is NAGVMQNPRHLVRRRGQEARLRCSPMKGHSHVYWYRQLPEEGLKFMVYLQKENIIDESGMPKERFSAEFPKEGPSILRIQQVVRGDSAAYFCASSPRRGTDPEQFFGPGTRLTVL.

The rearrangement uses TRBV7-9 and TRBJ2-7; tentatively, D is TRBD1 (5 bases). Per the germline V gene, CDR1 is SEHNR and CDR2 is FQNEAQ (reference sequence). This CDR3 is 19 amino acids long. Trimming took off 1 base at V and 2 bases at J, with 24 bases between the two ends. The CDR3 coding sequence is TGTGCCAGCAGCTTAGGGGGCCTTGGACAAGCAGGGCGCCCCTACGAGCAGTACTTC. It specifies CASSLGGLGQAGRPYEQYF.

The genes are TRBV10-1 and TRBJ1-1, with D hard to call. This CDR3 comprises 14 residues. Germline V gene lookup returns CDR1 WNHNN and CDR2 SYGVQD (reference sequence). V lost 2 bases and J 4 bases, leaving 11 bases between the germline ends. The CDR3: CASSERSESTEAFF. The CDR3 region has the DNA TGCGCCAGCAGTGAGCGGTCCGAGTCCACTGAAGCTTTCTTT.

Note on this clone: The sample contains more than one DNA sequence encoding this CDR3. The J gene is TRBJ2-1, the V gene TRBV5-1; 10 bases fit TRBD1. Germline CDR1 reads SGHRS; CDR2 reads YFSETQ. The CDR3 runs to 15 residues. J was trimmed by 4 bases and V by 0 bases; bases with no gene match: 1. CDR3 amino acids: CASSLGTGGYNEQFF. The CDR3 DNA sequence: TGCGCCAGCAGCTTGGGGACAGGGGGTTACAATGAGCAGTTCTTC.

This clone was detected once. The rearrangement uses TRBV27 and TRBJ1-2; TRBD1 matches 8 bases. The CDR3 covers 16 residues. Germline CDR1 MNHEY, CDR2 SMNVEV (reference sequence). J was trimmed by 8 bases and V by 2 bases; bases with no gene match: 13. The CDR3 DNA follows: TGTGCCAGCAGTTTACGGACAGGGCGGGGAGCGGTGGGCTACACCTTC. Protein: CASSLRTGRGAVGYTF.

V and J are TRBV6-8 and TRBJ2-1; 7 bases match TRBD2. Germline assignment: CDR1 MNHGY and CDR2 SAAAGT. The CDR3 runs 13 residues. V lost 6 bases, J lost 7 bases, and 6 bases stayed unmatched. DNA of the CDR3: TGTGCCAGCAGCAGACGGACTAGAAATGAGCAGTTCTTC. Encoded protein: CASSRRTRNEQFF.

The chain has TRBV3-1 (or the pseudogene TRBV3-2) and TRBJ2-3, with D possibly TRBD2 on 6 matching bases. V was trimmed by 5 bases and J by 0 bases, leaving 9 bases between them. The CDR3 extends over 14 amino acids. Germline V gene sequence: CDR1 LGHDT, CDR2 YNNKEL (reference sequence). The CDR3 DNA sequence: TGTGCCAGCAGCGCCCGGGGGAGCACAGATACGCAGTATTTT. It translates to CASSARGSTDTQYF.

The genes are TRBV5-1 and TRBJ2-5; TRBD1 agrees at 9 bases. Germline V CDR1 and CDR2: SGHRS, YFSETQ. Losses at the gene ends were 4 bases for V and 5 bases for J; bases not matched to a gene: 6. The CDR3 is 14 amino acids. The CDR3: CASSDGTGTETQYF. The CDR3 bases are TGCGCCAGCAGCGACGGGACAGGGACTGAGACCCAGTACTTC.

CDR3 coding DNA: TGTGCCAGCAGCCAGGCTTTACAGGGAACAGGGGCCAACGTCCTGACTTTC. It codes for CASSQALQGTGANVLTF. The chain uses TRBV3-1 (or the pseudogene TRBV3-2) and TRBJ2-6; the D gene is possibly TRBD1 (6 bases). V was shortened by 3 bases and J by 4 bases, with 16 bases between the two germline ends. This CDR3 is 17 amino acids long. Germline CDR1 and CDR2: LGHDT and YNNKEL (reference sequence).

The V gene is TRBV7-2, the J gene TRBJ1-1; 12 nucleotides match TRBD1. J lost 10 bases, V lost 5 bases, and 14 bases had no gene match. This CDR3 is built from 16 residues. CDR1 is SGHTA, CDR2 FQGNSA, per germline. CDR3 nucleotides: TGTGCCAGCAGCCCAACGGGACAGGGGGCGCGGGGGGGAGCTTTCTTT. It is translated as CASSPTGQGARGGAFF.

This chain connects TRBV6-5 to TRBJ2-2, with 7 bases identical to TRBD2. V lost 5 bases, J lost 5 bases, and 8 bases stayed unmatched. The CDR3 extends over 15 amino acids. The V gene's germline CDR1 is MNHEY and CDR2 SVGAGI. The CDR3 protein is CASSISGASTGELFF. The CDR3, as DNA: TGTGCCAGCAGTATAAGCGGGGCGAGTACCGGGGAGCTGTTTTTT.

This chain links TRBV3-1 (or the pseudogene TRBV3-2) with TRBJ1-1; D uncertain. The CDR3 has 14 residues. Trimming stripped 3 bases from V and 4 bases from J, with 12 bases between. CDR1 is LGHDT, CDR2 YNNKEL, per germline (reference sequence). The CDR3 DNA follows: TGTGCCAGCAGCCACCGAGAGGTTGTCACTGAAGCTTTCTTT. As protein: CASSHREVVTEAFF.

The chain is built from TRBV6-6 and TRBJ1-1, with D possibly being TRBD1 (6 bases). The germline V and J ends were trimmed by 2 bases and 5 bases, with 15 bases remaining between them. Germline V gene sequence: CDR1 MNHNY, CDR2 SVGAGI (reference sequence). The CDR3 sequence is 15 residues long. CDR3 DNA sequence: TGTGCCAGCAGTTACCCTGGGGGGGGGCAAACTGAAGCTTTCTTT. Protein: CASSYPGGGQTEAFF.

Here the CDR3 DNA reads TGCGCCAGCAGCCAAGAATGGAGAGAAACTGAAGCTTTCTTT. Its translation is CASSQEWRETEAFF. V and J are TRBV4-3 and TRBJ1-1; D not resolved. The CDR3 extends over 14 amino acids. Germline values: CDR1 LGHNA, CDR2 YSLEER. The V end lost 0 bases, the J end lost 5 bases, and 10 bases lay between the germline ends.

This clone has only a few counts. V usage is TRBV7-2 and J usage is TRBJ1-1, with D tentatively TRBD1 (5 bases). Between the trimmed V and J ends, which lost 2 bases and 5 bases, there was a span of 15 bases. Germline loops: CDR1 SGHTA, CDR2 FQGNSA. This CDR3 comprises 15 residues. The CDR3, as DNA: TGTGCCAGCAGCTTAAGTCGACAGCCAGGGACTGAAGCTTTCTTT. This gives the protein CASSLSRQPGTEAFF.

This chain links TRBV4-1 with TRBJ2-3; 11 nucleotides match TRBD2. This CDR3 contains 17 residues. The germline gives CDR1 MGHRA, CDR2 YSYEKL. The V and J ends lost 3 bases and 2 bases, in that order; junction bases with no gene match: 7. The CDR3: CASSHSRLAGTTDTQYF. The CDR3 nucleotides are TGCGCCAGCAGCCATTCAAGACTAGCGGGGACCACAGATACGCAGTATTTT.

The chain is built from TRBV21-1 and TRBJ1-1. TRBV21-1 is a pseudogene segment. The CDR3 is 16 residues long. The CDR3 coding sequence is TGTGCCAGCAGCCGGGGAGGGGTCAGGGTGGTTGGTGAAGCTTTCTTT. Protein sequence: CASSRGGVRVVGEAFF.

The chain combines TRBV4-1 with TRBJ2-2; D ambiguous. Looked up from germline, CDR1 is MGHRA and CDR2 is YSYEKL. Trimming cost V 1 base and J 0 bases, with 9 bases left between them. The length of the CDR3 is 16 residues. In DNA form, the CDR3 reads TGCGCCAGCAGCCAAGGACGGGTTTCGAACACCGGGGAGCTGTTTTTT. This sequence encodes CASSQGRVSNTGELFF.